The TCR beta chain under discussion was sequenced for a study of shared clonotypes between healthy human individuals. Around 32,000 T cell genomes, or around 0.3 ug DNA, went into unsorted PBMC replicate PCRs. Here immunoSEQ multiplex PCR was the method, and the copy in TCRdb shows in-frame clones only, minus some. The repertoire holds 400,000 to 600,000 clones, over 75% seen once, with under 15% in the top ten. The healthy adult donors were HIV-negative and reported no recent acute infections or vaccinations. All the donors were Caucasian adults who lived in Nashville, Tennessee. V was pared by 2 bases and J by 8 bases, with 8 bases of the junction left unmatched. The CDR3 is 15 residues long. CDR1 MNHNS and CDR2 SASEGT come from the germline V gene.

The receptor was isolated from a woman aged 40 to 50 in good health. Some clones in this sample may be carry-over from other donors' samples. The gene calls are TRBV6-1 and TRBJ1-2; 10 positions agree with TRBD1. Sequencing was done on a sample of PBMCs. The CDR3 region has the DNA TGTGCCAGCAGTGAAATGGGACAGGGGAGTAGAGGCTACACCTTC. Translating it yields CASSEMGQGSRGYTF.